Shown below are 9 T cell receptor beta chains from a single sample sequenced in a study of blood T cell repertoires in COVID-19. Here immunoSEQ multiplex PCR was the method, and the copy in TCRdb shows in-frame clones only, minus some. The profile covers 250,000 to 300,000 clones, with roughly 85% appearing a single time and approximately 2% taken by the ten largest. Sequencing was done on a sample of PBMCs or T cells enriched from blood (not recorded which). These receptors were collected from a woman in her 50s who had recovered from COVID-19.

The chain links TRBV19 to TRBJ2-1; TRBD1 might be the D (5 bases). CDR1 is LNHDA, CDR2 SQIVND, per germline (reference sequence). The germline V and J ends were trimmed by 3 bases and 5 bases, with 14 bases remaining between them. CDR3 size: 15 residues. The CDR3, as DNA: TGTGCCAGTAGTATTTCCCCGGACACAGACAATGAGCAGTTCTTC. Its translation: CASSISPDTDNEQFF.

The chain employs TRBV28 and TRBJ1-5; TRBD1 matches 9 bases. CDR1 and CDR2 from the germline V gene are MDHEN and SYDVKM. The CDR3 consists of 19 residues. J was trimmed by 3 bases and V by 4 bases; bases with no gene match: 16. CDR3 protein: CASSSSTGRDRVYNQPQHF. DNA of the CDR3: TGTGCCAGCAGTTCTTCAACAGGCCGGGACAGGGTATACAATCAGCCCCAGCATTTT.

Turning to this clone: The sample has other DNA sequences that encode this CDR3 too. This chain's CDR3 is CASSFGTGGGYTF. The CDR3 nucleotides are TGTGCCAGCAGTTTCGGGACAGGGGGCGGCTACACCTTC. This chain uses TRBV27 with TRBJ1-2; 12 bases map to TRBD1. There are 13 residues in the CDR3. Germline assignment: CDR1 MNHEY and CDR2 SMNVEV (reference sequence). Trimming removed 3 bases from V and 8 bases from J; junction bases left unmatched: 1.

This clone appeared a few times. The chain uses TRBV4-1 and TRBJ2-3; 14 positions agree with TRBD2. The CDR3 consists of 17 residues. Germline V gene sequence: CDR1 MGHRA, CDR2 YSYEKL. Losses at the gene ends were 3 bases for V and 6 bases for J; bases not matched to a gene: 8. CDR3 coding DNA: TGCGCCAGCAGCCAGTGGGGGACTAGCGGGAGTACGGATACGCAGTATTTT. Residues: CASSQWGTSGSTDTQYF.

The CDR3 loop reads CASSLTSANYNEQFF. The CDR3, as DNA: TGTGCCAGCAGCCTGACTAGCGCCAACTACAATGAGCAGTTCTTC. This chain connects TRBV27 to TRBJ2-1; TRBD2 agrees at 8 bases. The germline CDR1 and CDR2 sequences are MNHEY and SMNVEV (reference sequence). The junction had 7 bases not matched to a gene; V was cut back by 6 bases and J by 3 bases. This CDR3 spans 15 amino acids.

The chain is built from TRBV19 and TRBJ1-6; D gene unclear. V was trimmed by 5 bases and J by 3 bases, leaving 5 bases between them. The germline CDR1 and CDR2 sequences are LNHDA and SQIVND (reference sequence). CDR3 length equals 13 residues. This CDR3 is CASSRSYNSPLHF. As DNA, the CDR3 is TGTGCCAGTAGTCGCAGCTATAATTCACCCCTCCACTTT.

The chain couples TRBV12-3 or TRBV12-4 to TRBJ1-4, with TRBD1 as a possible D gene (5 bases). The ends were cut back, 6 bases at V and 8 bases at J, with 13 bases in the middle. The CDR3 has 13 residues. For the CDR3, the DNA is TGTGCCAGCAGCCGACCAGGGTTCGAAAAACTGTTTTTT. It yields the protein CASSRPGFEKLFF.

In this sample, this clone turned up a few times. V and J are TRBV7-8 and TRBJ2-3, with a weak D call TRBD2 (6 bases). The CDR3 totals 14 residues. Germline-derived CDR1 and CDR2 are SGHVS and FQNEAQ. The germline V and J ends were trimmed by 2 bases and 4 bases, with 10 bases remaining between them. CDR3 nucleotide sequence: TGTGCCAGCAGCTTACTCGGGGGAGCAGATACGCAGTATTTT. It specifies CASSLLGGADTQYF.

This chain connects TRBV6-5 to TRBJ2-2, with 7 bases that match TRBD1. Germline V CDR1 and CDR2: MNHEY, SVGAGI. The CDR3 has 14 amino acids. V lost 2 bases, J lost 7 bases, and 4 bases stayed unmatched. CDR3 sequence: CASSYQGVDGELFF. The CDR3 bases are TGTGCCAGCAGTTACCAGGGGGTTGACGGGGAGCTGTTTTTT.